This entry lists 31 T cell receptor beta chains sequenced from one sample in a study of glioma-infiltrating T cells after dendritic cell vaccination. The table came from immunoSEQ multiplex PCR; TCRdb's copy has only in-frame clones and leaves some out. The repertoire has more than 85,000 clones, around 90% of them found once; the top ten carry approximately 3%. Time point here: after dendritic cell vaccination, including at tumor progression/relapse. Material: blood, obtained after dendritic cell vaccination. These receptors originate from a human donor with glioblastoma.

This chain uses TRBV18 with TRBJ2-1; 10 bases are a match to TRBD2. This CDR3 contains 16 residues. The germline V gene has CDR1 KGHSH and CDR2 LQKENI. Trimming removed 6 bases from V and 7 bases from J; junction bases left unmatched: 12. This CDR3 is CASSRLTSGIMNEQFF. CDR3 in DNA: TGTGCCAGCTCCCGACTCACTAGCGGGATAATGAATGAGCAGTTCTTC.

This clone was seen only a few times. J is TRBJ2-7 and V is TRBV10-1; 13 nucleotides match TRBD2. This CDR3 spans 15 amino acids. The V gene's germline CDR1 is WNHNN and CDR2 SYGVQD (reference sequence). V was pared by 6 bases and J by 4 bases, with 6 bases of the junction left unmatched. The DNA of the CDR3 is TGCGCCAGCAGACTTACGGGACTAGCGGGATACGAGCAGTACTTC. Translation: CASRLTGLAGYEQYF.

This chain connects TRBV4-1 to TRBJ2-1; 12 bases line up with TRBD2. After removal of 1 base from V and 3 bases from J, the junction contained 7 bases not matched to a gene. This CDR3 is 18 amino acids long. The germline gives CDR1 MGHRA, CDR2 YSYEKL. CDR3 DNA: TGCGCCAGCAGCCAAGTAGACATGGGACTAGCGGGCTACAATGAGCAGTTCTTC. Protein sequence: CASSQVDMGLAGYNEQFF.

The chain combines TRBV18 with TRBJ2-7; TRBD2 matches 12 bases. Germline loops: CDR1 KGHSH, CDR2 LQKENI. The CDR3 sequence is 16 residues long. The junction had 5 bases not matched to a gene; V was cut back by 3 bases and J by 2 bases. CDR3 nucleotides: TGTGCCAGCTCACCCACTAGCGGGGGGATTACCTACGAGCAGTACTTC. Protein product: CASSPTSGGITYEQYF.

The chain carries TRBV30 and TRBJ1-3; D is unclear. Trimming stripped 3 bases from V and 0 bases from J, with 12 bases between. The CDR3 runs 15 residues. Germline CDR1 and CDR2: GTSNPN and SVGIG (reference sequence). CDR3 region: CAWRRGSSSGNTIYF. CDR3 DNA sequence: TGTGCCTGGAGGAGAGGGTCGAGCTCTGGAAACACCATATATTTT.

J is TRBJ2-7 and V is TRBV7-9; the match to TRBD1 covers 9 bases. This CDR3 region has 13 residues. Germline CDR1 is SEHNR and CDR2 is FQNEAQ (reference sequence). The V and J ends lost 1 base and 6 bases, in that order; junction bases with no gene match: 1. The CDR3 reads CASSLGQGGEQYF. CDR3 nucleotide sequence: TGTGCCAGCAGCTTAGGACAGGGGGGCGAGCAGTACTTC. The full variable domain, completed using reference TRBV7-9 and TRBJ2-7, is DTGVSQNPRHKITKRGQNVTFRCDPISEHNRLYWYRQTLGQGPEFLTYFQNEAQLEKSRLLSDRFSAERPKGSFSTLEIQRTEQGDSAMYLCASSLGQGGEQYFGPGTRLTVT.

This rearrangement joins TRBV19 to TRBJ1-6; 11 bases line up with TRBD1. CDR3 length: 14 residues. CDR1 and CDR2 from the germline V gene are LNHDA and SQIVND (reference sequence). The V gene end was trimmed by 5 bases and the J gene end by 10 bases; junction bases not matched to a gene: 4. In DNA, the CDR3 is TGTGCCAGTAGTCTGGACAGGGGGCGGTCACCCCTCCACTTT. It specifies CASSLDRGRSPLHF.

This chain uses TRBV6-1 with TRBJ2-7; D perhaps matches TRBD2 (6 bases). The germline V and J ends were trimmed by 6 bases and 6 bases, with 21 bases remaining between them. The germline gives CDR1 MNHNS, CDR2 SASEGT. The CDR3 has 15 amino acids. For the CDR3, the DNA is TGTGCCAGCAGCCTCGACGGGCAGACTAGTTCCGAGCAGTACTTC. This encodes CASSLDGQTSSEQYF.

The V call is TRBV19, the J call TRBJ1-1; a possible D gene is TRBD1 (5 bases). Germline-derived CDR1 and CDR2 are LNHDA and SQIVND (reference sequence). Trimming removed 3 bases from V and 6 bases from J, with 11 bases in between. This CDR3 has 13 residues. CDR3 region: CASSIDSRPEAFF. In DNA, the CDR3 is TGTGCCAGTAGTATCGACAGTCGGCCTGAAGCTTTCTTT.

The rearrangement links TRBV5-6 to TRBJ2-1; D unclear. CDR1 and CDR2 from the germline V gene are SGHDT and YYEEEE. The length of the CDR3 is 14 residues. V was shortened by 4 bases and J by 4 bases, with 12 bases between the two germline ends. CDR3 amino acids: CASSEQTSYNEQFF. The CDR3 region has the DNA TGTGCCAGCAGCGAGCAGACATCATACAATGAGCAGTTCTTC.

The CDR3 DNA reads TGCAGCGGGACCGGACAGGGGTTGTCTGGGGGCTACACCTTC. Its protein product is CSGTGQGLSGGYTF. The genes are TRBV29-1 and TRBJ1-2; TRBD1 aligns across 9 bases. The CDR3 extends over 14 amino acids. V shed 7 bases, J shed 8 bases, and the junction held 14 bases outside the gene matches. CDR1 is SQVTM and CDR2 is ANQGSEA in the germline V gene.

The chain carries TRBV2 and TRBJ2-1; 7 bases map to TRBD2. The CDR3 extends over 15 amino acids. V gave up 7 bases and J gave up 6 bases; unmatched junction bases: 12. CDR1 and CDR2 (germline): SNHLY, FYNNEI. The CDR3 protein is CASTPSGTTFNEQFF. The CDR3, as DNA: TGTGCCAGCACGCCTAGCGGAACAACTTTCAATGAGCAGTTCTTC. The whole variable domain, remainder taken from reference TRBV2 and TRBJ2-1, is EPEVTQTPSHQVTQMGQEVILRCVPISNHLYFYWYRQILGQKVEFLVSFYNNEISEKSEIFDDQFSVERPDGSNFTLKIRSTKLEDSAMYFCASTPSGTTFNEQFFGPGTRLTVL.

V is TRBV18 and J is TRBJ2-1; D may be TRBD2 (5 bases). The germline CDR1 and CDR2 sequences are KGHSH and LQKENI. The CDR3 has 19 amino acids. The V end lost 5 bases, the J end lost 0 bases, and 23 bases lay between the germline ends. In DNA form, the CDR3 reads TGTGCCAGCTCAAGAGGGTCTACCCGGGTCACGACCTCCTACAATGAGCAGTTCTTC. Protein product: CASSRGSTRVTTSYNEQFF.

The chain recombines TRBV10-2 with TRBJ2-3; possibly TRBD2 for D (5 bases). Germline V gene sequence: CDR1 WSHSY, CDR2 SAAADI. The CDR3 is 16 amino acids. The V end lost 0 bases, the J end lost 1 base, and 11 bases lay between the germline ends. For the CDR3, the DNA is TGCGCCAGCAGTGAGTCAAGGAGGCCGCGCACAGATACGCAGTATTTT. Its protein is CASSESRRPRTDTQYF.

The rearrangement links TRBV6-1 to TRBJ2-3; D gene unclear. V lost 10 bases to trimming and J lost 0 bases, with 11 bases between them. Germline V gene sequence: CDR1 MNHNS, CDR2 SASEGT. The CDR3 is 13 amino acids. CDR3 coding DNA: TGTGCCACTAGAGGTTCTAGCACAGATACGCAGTATTTT. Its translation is CATRGSSTDTQYF.

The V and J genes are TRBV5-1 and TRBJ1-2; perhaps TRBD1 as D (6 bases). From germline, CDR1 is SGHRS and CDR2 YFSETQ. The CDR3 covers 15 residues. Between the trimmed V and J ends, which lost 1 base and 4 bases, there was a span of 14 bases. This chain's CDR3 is CASSLNEGTPYGYTF. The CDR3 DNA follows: TGCGCCAGCAGCTTGAATGAGGGGACACCCTATGGCTACACCTTC.

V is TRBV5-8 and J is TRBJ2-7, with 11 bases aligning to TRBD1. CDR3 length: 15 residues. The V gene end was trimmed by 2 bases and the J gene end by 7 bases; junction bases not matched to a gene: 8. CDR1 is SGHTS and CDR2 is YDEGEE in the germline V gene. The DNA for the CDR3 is TGTGCCAGCAGCTTACCCGGGACAGGGGGAATGGAGCAGTACTTC. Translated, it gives CASSLPGTGGMEQYF.

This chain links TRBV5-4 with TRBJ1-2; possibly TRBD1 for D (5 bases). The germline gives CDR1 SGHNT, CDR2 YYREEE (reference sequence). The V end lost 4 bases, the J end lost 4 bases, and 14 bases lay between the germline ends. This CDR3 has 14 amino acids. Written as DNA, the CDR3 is TGTGCCAGCAGCGCTACCTCGACAGCCTATGGCTACACCTTC. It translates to CASSATSTAYGYTF. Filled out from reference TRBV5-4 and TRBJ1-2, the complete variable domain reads ETGVTQSPTHLIKTRGQQVTLRCSSQSGHNTVSWYQQALGQGPQFIFQYYREEENGRGNFPPRFSGLQFPNYSSELNVNALELDDSALYLCASSATSTAYGYTFGSGTRLTVV.

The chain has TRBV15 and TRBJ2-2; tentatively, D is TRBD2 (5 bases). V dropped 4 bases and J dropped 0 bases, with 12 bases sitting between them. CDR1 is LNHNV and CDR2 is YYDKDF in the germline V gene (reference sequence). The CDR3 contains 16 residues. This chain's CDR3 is CATSINSVTNTGELFF. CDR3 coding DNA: TGTGCCACCAGCATCAATAGCGTAACGAACACCGGGGAGCTGTTTTTT.

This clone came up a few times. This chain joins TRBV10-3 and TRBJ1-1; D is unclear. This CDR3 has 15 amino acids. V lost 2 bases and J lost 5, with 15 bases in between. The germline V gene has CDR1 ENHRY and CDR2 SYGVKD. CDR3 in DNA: TGTGCCATCAGTGAGGGACTTGGACGTCGGACTGAAGCTTTCTTT. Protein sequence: CAISEGLGRRTEAFF.

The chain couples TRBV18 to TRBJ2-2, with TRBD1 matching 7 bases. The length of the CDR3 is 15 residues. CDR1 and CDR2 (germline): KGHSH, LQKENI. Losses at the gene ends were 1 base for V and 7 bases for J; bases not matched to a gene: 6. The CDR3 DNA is TGTGCCAGCTCACCACGGAAGGGGGCGGTCGGGGAGCTGTTTTTT. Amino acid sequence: CASSPRKGAVGELFF.

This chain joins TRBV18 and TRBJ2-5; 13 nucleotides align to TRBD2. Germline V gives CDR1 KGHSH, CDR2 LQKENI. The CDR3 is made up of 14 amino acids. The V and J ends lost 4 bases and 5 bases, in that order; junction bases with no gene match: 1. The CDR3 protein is CASSLGLAGETQYF. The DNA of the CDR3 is TGTGCCAGCTCACTGGGACTAGCGGGGGAGACCCAGTACTTC. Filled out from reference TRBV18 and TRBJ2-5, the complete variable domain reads NAGVMQNPRHLVRRRGQEARLRCSPMKGHSHVYWYRQLPEEGLKFMVYLQKENIIDESGMPKERFSAEFPKEGPSILRIQQVVRGDSAAYFCASSLGLAGETQYFGPGTRLLVL.

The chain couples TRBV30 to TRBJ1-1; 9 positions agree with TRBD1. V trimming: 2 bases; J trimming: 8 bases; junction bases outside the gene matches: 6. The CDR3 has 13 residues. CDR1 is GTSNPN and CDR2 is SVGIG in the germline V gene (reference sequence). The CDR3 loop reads CAWSWDRDKEAFF. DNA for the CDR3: TGTGCCTGGAGTTGGGACAGGGATAAGGAAGCTTTCTTT.

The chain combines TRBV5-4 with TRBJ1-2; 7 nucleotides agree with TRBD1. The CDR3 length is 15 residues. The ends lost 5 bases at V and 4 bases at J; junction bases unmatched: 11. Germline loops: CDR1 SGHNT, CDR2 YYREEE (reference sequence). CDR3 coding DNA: TGTGCCAGCAGTCGTGACAGGGTGGTTGCCTATGGCTACACCTTC. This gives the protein CASSRDRVVAYGYTF.

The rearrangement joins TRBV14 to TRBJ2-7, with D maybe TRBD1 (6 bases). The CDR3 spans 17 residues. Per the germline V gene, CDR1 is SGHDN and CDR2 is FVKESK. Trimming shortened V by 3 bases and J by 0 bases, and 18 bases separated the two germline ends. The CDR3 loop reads CASSHISGHRVSYEQYF. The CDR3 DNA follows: TGTGCCAGCAGCCACATTTCGGGACACCGCGTCTCCTACGAGCAGTACTTC.

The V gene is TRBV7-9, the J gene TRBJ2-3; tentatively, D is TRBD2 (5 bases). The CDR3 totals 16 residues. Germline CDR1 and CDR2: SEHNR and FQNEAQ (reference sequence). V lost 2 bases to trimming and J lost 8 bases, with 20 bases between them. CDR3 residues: CASSLRDRESHGTQYF. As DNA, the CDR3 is TGTGCCAGCAGCTTAAGGGATCGGGAATCCCACGGTACGCAGTATTTT.

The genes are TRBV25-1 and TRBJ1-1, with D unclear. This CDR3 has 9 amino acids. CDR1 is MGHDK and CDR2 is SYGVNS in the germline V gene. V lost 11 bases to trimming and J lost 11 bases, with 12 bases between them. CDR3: CAPPKRAFF. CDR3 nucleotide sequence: TGTGCCCCCCCGAAGCGGGCTTTCTTT.

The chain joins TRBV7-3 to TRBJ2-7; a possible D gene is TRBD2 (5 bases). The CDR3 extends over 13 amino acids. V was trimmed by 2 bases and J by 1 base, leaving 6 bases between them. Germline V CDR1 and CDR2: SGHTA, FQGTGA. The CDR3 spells CASSLRGSYEQYF. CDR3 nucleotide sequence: TGTGCCAGCAGCTTACGGGGATCCTACGAGCAGTACTTC.

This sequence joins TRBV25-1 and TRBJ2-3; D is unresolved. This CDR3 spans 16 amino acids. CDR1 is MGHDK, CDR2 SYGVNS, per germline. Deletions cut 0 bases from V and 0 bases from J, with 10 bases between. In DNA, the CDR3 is TGTGCCAGCAGTGAATACTACGGTTCTAGCACAGATACGCAGTATTTT. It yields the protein CASSEYYGSSTDTQYF.

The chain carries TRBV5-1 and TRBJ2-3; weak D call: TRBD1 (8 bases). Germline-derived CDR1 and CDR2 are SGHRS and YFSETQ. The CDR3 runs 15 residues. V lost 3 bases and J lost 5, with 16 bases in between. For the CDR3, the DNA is TGCGCCAGCAGCTCGGGGGGACAGGATGAAGATACGCAGTATTTT. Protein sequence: CASSSGGQDEDTQYF.

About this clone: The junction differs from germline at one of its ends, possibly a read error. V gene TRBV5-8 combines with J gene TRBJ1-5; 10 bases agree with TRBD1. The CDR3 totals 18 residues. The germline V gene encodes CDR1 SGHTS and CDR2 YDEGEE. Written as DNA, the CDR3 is TGTGCCAGCGGCTTAGGCGCGACAGGGGGCAGTTGGAATCAGCCCCAGCATTTT. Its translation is CASGLGATGGSWNQPQHF.